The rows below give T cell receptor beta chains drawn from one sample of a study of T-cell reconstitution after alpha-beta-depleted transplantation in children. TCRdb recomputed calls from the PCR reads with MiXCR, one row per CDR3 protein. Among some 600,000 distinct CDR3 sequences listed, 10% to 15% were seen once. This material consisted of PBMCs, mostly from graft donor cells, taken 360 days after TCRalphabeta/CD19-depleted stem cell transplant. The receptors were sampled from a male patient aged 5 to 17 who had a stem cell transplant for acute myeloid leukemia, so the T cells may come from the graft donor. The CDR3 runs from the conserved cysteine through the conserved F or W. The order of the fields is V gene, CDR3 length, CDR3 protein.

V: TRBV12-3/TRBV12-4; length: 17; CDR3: CASSSAGLAGIDNEQFF
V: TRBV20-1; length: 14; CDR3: CSARDALPGDTQYF
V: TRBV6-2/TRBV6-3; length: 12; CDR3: CASTAATYEQYF
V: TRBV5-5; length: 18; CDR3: CASSTFIGGGITYNEQFF
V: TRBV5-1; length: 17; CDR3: CASSLDKVQGFSYEQYF
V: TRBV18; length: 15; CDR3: CASSQRADTFYEQYF
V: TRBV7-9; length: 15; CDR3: CASSVTGLVADTQYF
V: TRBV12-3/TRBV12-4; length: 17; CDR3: CASSSYPQGLTQETQYF
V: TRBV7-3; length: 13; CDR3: CASSLEGAHTQYF
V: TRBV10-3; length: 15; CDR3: CAIYTSGTSTGELFF
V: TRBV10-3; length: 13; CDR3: CAIIRQGATEAFF
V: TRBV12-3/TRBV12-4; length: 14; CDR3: CASSPGLASYEQYF
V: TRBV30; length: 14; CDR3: CAWCMGKFTDTQYF
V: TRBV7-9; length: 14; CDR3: CASSLGGGVEKLFF
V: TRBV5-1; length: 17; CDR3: CASSSGPTSGSMDTQYF
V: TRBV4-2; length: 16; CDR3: CASSQVLAGDGETQYF
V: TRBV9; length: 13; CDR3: CASRREGGNEQFF
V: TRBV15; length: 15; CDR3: CATRSGLSSYNEQFF
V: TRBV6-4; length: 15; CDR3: CASSDSGFSTDTQYF
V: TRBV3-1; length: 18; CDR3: CASRLGTSGSFSYNEQFF
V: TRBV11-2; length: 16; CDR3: CASSSVRQGPQETQYF
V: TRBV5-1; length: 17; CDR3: CASSLWEGLADTDTQYF
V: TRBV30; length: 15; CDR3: CAWSVPGSSYNEQFF
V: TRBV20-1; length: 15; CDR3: CSAGGRGLGNQPQHF
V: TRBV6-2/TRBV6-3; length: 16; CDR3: CASRQGAISGANVLTF
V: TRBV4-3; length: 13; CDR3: CASSQAGVDEQFF
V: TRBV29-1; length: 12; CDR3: CSVRGVNYGYTF
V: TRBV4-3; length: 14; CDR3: CASSQTLLGDTQYF
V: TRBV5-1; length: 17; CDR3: CASSLVWGRAFSYEQYF
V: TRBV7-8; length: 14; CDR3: CASSPSGMKETQYF
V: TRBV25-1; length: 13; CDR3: CASHTGGLTEAFF
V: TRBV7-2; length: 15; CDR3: CASSLALQYSYEQYF
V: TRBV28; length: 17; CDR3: CASSSPRVQGARETQYF
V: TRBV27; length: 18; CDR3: CASSLRPTSGYAYNEQFF
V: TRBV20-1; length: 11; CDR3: CSALRVETQYF
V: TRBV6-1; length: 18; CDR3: CASSPRVWISSGTGELFF
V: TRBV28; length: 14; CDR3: CASIDRGSYFEQYF
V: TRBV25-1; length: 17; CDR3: CASSEGSSGQKTYEQYF
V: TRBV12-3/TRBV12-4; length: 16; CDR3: CASSPYRLPNTGELFF
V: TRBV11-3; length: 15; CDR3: CASTGQGAGTGELFF
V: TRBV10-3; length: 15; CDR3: CATHGGDRTNQPQHF
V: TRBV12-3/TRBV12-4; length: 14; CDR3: CASSPGLLLDEQYF
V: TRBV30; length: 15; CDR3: CAWSVLEGGTGELFF
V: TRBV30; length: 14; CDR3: CAWKGTDFTGELFF
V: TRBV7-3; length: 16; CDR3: CASSFLAGEYYNEQFF
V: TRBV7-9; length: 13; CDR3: CASSSPGVTEAFF
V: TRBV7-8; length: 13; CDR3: CASSAGPGSPLHF
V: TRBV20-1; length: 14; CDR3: CSARGSGRIYEQYF
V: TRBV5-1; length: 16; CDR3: CASSLAGIRVNTEAFF
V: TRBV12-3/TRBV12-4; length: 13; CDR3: CASSLAQGLPLHF